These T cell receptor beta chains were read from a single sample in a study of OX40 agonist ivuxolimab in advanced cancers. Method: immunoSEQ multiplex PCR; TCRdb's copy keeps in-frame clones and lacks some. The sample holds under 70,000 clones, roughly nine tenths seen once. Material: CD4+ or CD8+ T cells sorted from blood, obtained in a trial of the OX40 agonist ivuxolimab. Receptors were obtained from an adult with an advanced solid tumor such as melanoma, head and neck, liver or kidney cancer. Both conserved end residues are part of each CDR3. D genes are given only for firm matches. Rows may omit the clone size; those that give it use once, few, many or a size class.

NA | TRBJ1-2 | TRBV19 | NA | TGTGCCAGTAGTACTACTTGGACAGTCCGCTATGGCTACACCTTC | CASSTTWTVRYGYTF
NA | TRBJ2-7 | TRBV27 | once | TGTGCCAGCAGTTTTATCGGGGGCAGTCACTACGAGCAGTACTTC | CASSFIGGSHYEQYF
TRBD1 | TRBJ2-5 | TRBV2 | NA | TGTGCCAGCAGGTTCACAGGGGGTGAGACCCAGTACTTC | CASRFTGGETQYF
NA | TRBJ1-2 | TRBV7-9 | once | TGTGCCAGCAGCGGGACTGCTTATGGCTACACCTTC | CASSGTAYGYTF
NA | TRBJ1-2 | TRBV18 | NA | TGTGCCAGCTCACCGGACCAACAGGGTAACTATGGCTACACCTTC | CASSPDQQGNYGYTF
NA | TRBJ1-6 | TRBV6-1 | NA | TGTGCCAGCAGTGCGGGGCTCCCTTTAGGCAATTCACCCCTCCACTTT | CASSAGLPLGNSPLHF
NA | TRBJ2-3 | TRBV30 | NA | TGTGCCTGGGGGGCCTCTAATACGCAGTATTTT | CAWGASNTQYF
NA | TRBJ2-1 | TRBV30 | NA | TGTGCCTGGAATCGGGACTACAATGAGCAGTTCTTC | CAWNRDYNEQFF
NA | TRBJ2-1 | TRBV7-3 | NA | TGTGCCAGCAGCTTACGTGGGACGGGCGGTTACTACAATGAGCAGTTCTTC | CASSLRGTGGYYNEQFF
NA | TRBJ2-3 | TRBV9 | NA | TGTGCCAGCAGCGTAGGTCAAGCGGATACGCAGTATTTT | CASSVGQADTQYF
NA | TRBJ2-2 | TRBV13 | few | TGTGCCAGCAGCTTAGGGACTCTGAACACCGGGGAGCTGTTTTTT | CASSLGTLNTGELFF
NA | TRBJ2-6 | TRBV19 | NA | TGTGCCAGTAGGAAGTTAAACTCTGGGGCCAACGTCCTGACTTTC | CASRKLNSGANVLTF
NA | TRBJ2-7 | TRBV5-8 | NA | TGTGCCAGCAGCTTGATGGGGTGGTCAGGCGAGCAGTACTTC | CASSLMGWSGEQYF
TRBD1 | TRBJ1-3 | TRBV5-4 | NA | TGTGCCAGCAGCCCGGGACAGGGGAGAAACACCATATATTTT | CASSPGQGRNTIYF
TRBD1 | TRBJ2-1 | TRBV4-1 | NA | TGCGCCAGCAGCCAAGATACCCCGGACAGGGGGTTGTTAGGTGAGCAGTTCTTC | CASSQDTPDRGLLGEQFF
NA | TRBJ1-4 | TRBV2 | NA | TGTGCCAGCAGAGCGGAAACAGGGAATGAAAAACTGTTTTTT | CASRAETGNEKLFF
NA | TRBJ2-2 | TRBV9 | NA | TGTGCCAGCAGCGTAGGCAGGGAACACCGGGGAGCTGTTTTT | CASSVGREHRGAVF
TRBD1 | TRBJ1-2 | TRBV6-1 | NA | TGTGCCAGCAGTGAAACCGGGGACAGCTATGGCTACACCTTC | CASSETGDSYGYTF
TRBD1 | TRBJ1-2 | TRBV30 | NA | TGTGCCTGGAGAGGAAGGGACAGCATCTACTATGGCTACACCTTC | CAWRGRDSIYYGYTF
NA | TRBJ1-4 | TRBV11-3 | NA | TGTGCCACCCTGGAAGGACTTAATGAAAAACTGTTTTTT | CATLEGLNEKLFF
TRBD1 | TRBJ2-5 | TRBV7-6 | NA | TGTGCCAGCAGCTTAGACAGGGGGAAACGGGAGACCCAGTACTTC | CASSLDRGKRETQYF
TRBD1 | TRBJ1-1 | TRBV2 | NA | TGTGCCAGCAGTGATCCGGACAGGGCTGAAGCTTTCTTT | CASSDPDRAEAFF
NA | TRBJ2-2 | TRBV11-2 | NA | TGTGCCAGCAGCCCAAACGAAGGGTTTGGGGAGCTGTTTTTT | CASSPNEGFGELFF
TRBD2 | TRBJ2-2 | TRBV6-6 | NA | TGTGCCAGCAGAGGGGAGGGCACCGGGGAGCTGTTTTTT | CASRGEGTGELFF
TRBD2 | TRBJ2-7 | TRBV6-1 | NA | TGTGCCAGCAGTCTCTGGCGGGGGAACGAGCAGTACTTC | CASSLWRGNEQYF
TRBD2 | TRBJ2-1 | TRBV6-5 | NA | TGTGCCAGCAGTTACCCGCGGACTAGCGGGGGTGGTGAGCAGTTCTTC | CASSYPRTSGGGEQFF
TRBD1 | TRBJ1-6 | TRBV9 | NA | TGTGCCAGCAGGGGGGCAGGGGGAGCCCTCCACTTT | CASRGAGGALHF
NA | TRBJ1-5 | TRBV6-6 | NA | TGTGCCAGCAGCAGACAAGGGAGCAATCAGCCCCAGCATTTT | CASSRQGSNQPQHF
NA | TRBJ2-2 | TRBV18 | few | TGTGCCAGCTCACCAGGCAGACTAGTGGGTACCGGGGAGCTGTTTTTT | CASSPGRLVGTGELFF
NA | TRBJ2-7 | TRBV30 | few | TGTGCCTGGAGTCGGACCTCCTACGAGCAGTACTTC | CAWSRTSYEQYF
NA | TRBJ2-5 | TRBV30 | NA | TGTGCCTGGGGCCTTAAGGAGACCCAGTACTTC | CAWGLKETQYF
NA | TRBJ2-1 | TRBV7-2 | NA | TGTGCCAGCAGCTTAATGGTGGGCAATGAGCAGTTCTTC | CASSLMVGNEQFF